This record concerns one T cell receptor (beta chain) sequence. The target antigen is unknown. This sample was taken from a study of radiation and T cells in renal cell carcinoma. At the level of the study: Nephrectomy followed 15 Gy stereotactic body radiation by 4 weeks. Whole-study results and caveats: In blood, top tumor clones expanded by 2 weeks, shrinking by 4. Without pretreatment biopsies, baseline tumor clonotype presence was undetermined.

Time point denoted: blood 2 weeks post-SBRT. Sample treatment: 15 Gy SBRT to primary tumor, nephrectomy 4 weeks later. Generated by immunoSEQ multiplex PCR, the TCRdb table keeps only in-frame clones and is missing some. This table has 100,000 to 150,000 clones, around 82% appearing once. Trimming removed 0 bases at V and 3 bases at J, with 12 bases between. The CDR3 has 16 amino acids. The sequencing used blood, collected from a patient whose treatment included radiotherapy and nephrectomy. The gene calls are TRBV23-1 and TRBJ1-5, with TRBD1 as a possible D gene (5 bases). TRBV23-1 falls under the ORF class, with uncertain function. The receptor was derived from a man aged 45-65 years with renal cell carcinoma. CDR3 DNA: TGCGCCAGCAGTCAATCGTTAGGGGCCTACAATCAGCCCCAGCATTTT. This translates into CASSQSLGAYNQPQHF.